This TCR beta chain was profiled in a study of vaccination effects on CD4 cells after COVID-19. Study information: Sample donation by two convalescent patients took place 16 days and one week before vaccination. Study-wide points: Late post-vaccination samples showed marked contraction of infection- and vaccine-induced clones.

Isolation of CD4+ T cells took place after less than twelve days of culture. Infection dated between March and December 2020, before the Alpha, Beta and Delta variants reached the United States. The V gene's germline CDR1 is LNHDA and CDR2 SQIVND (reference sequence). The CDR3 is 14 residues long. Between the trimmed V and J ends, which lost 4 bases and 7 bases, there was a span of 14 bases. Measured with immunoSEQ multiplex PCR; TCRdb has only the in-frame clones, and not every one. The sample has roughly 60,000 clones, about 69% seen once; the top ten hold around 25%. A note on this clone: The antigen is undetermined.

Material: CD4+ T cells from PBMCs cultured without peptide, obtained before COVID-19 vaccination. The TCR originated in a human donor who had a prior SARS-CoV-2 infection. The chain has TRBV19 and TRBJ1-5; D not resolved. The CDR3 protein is CASSSSTSKQPQHF. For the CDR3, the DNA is TGTGCCAGTAGTAGCTCCACAAGTAAGCAGCCCCAGCATTTT.